The TCR beta chain under discussion was sequenced for a study of blood T cell repertoires in COVID-19. Study information: Collection of acute and convalescent COVID-19 samples took place in the United States, Italy and Spain. PBMCs, B-cell-depleted T cells, or T cells provided the cDNA or gDNA that made up the material.

Clones were sequenced by immunoSEQ multiplex PCR, and TCRdb holds only the in-frame ones, with some missing. This sample yields 90,000 to 100,000 clones, of which 70% to 85% are seen a single time; roughly a tenth belongs to the top ten. V dropped 5 bases and J dropped 6; count of bases not matched to a gene: 4. CDR3 length: 12 residues. The germline gives CDR1 LNHNV, CDR2 YYDKDF (reference sequence). This chain links TRBV15 with TRBJ2-7, with 7 bases lining up with TRBD2. Sequencing was done on a sample of peripheral blood. The source is a man aged 65-85 years with active or convalescent COVID-19. For the CDR3, the DNA is TGTGCCACCAGCGCCCCGGGAGGCGAGCAGTACTTC. Translating it yields CATSAPGGEQYF.